This T cell receptor beta chain was observed in a study of human T cells and chemical hapten exposure. Sample time point: pre-sensitization, week 0. Treatment given: therapeutic diphenylcyclopropenone sensitization with weekly scalp DPC. MiXCR, applied by TCRdb to the RACE reads, yields one record per CDR3 protein. The sample contains roughly 260,000 distinct CDR3 sequences, 7% to 10% of which appear only once. Trimming stripped 1 base from V and 2 bases from J, with 12 bases between. The germline CDR1 and CDR2 sequences are LNHNV and YYDKDF (reference sequence). The CDR3 is 15 amino acids. The material was whole blood, obtained in connection with sensitization to the hapten diphenylcyclopropenone (DPC). The gene calls are TRBV15 and TRBJ2-7; the D gene could be TRBD1 or TRBD2 (6 bases each). The source of this sequence is a middle-aged woman with alopecia areata. Some clones in this sample may be carry-over from other donors' samples. As DNA, the CDR3 is TGTGCCACCAGCAGAGGCGGGACAACTGCCTACGAGCAGTACTTC. Its protein is CATSRGGTTAYEQYF.